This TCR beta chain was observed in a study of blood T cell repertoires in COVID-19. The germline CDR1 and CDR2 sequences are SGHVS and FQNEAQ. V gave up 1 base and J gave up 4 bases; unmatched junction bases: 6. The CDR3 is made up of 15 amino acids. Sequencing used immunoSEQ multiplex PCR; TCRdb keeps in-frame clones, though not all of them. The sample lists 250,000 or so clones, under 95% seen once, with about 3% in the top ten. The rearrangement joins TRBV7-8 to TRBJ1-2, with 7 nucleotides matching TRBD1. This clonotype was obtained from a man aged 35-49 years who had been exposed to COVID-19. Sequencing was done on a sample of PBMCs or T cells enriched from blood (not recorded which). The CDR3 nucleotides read TGTGCCAGCAGCTTAGAACAGGGGCGCCTCTATGGCTACACCTTC. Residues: CASSLEQGRLYGYTF.